This TCR beta chain came from a study of T-cell memory formation after mild COVID-19. TCRdb re-called the 5' RACE reads with MiXCR, one entry per CDR3 protein. The sample shows more than 450,000 distinct CDR3 sequences, approximately 18% of them seen only once. This clonotype was picked up a small number of times. The CDR3 consists of 17 residues. The germline V gene encodes CDR1 MNHNY and CDR2 SVGAGI (reference sequence). V lost 2 bases, J lost 2 bases, and 18 bases lay in between. The sample consisted of PBMCs or a T cell subset sorted from them (not recorded which). This chain connects TRBV6-6 to TRBJ1-2; maybe TRBD1 (6 bases). This sequence was found in an adult woman who had mild COVID-19 (a few samples of this study predate the infection). Cell type and time point are not known. CDR3 in DNA: TGTGCCAGCAGTTACCGGGGGGGAACGAGGGGGAACTATGGCTACACCTTC. Amino acids: CASSYRGGTRGNYGYTF.